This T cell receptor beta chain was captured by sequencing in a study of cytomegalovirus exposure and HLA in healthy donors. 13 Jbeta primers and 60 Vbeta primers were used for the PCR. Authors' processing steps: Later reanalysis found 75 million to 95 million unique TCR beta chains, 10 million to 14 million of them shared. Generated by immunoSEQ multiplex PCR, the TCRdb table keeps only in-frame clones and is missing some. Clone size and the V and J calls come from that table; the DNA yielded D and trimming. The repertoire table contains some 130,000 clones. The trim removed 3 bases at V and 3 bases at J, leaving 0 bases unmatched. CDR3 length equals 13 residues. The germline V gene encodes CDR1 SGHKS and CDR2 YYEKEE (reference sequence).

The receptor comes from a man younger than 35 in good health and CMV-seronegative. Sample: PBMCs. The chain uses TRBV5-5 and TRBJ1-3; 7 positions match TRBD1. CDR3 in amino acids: CASSWDSGNTIYF. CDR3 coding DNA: TGTGCCAGCAGCTGGGACAGTGGAAACACCATATATTTT.